This T cell receptor beta chain came from a study of CD8 T cells in ankylosing spondylitis. A word on this clonotype: The antigen is undetermined.

The CDR3 runs 15 residues. After removal of 4 bases from V and 2 bases from J, the junction contained 8 bases not matched to a gene. Germline V lookup: CDR1 SGHDT, CDR2 YYEEEE. Study observations and caveats: Peripheral blood samples showed relatively rare disease-linked clones, and these clones were CD8+. Reports say disease-linked clones showed up significantly more in matched ankylosing spondylitis synovial fluid. Seemingly distinctive of ankylosing spondylitis blood was a TCR beta motif formed by eight highly homologous variants. Both synovial fluid and blood in reactive arthritis had previously been reported to carry some motif variants.

TCRdb reprocessed the 5' RACE reads via MiXCR and lists one record per CDR3 protein. The table has hundreds of thousands of distinct CDR3 sequences, around 20% seen once. The receptor's source is a male donor with ankylosing spondylitis or in good health (not recorded which). The chain joins TRBV5-6 to TRBJ1-2; TRBD1 aligns across 7 bases. The sample comprised blood, either unsorted or a sorted T cell fraction (not recorded which). The CDR3 spells CASSQSTGWNYGYTF. The CDR3, as DNA: TGTGCCAGCAGCCAATCGACAGGGTGGAACTATGGCTACACCTTC.